What follows describes a single T cell receptor (beta chain). The CDR3 is 14 residues long. Between the trimmed V and J ends, which lost 8 bases and 3 bases, there was a span of 16 bases. Per germline, CDR1 WSHSY and CDR2 SAAADI. Living in under 30 US areas, the participants were between 18 and 89 years of age. This entry belongs to a study of blood T cell repertoires in COVID-19. About the study: The study drew acute and convalescent COVID-19 samples from the United States, Italy and Spain.

TCRdb's copy holds only in-frame clones and misses some; the assay was immunoSEQ multiplex PCR. The repertoire holds over 200,000 clones, with about 80% as singletons. This clonotype was obtained from a middle-aged man who had recovered from COVID-19. The chain links TRBV10-2 to TRBJ1-1, with D unresolved. The sample consisted of PBMCs or T cells enriched from blood (not recorded which). CDR3 DNA sequence: TGCGCCAGCCTGGGATTAGTCGGGGACACTGAAGCTTTCTTT. It specifies CASLGLVGDTEAFF.